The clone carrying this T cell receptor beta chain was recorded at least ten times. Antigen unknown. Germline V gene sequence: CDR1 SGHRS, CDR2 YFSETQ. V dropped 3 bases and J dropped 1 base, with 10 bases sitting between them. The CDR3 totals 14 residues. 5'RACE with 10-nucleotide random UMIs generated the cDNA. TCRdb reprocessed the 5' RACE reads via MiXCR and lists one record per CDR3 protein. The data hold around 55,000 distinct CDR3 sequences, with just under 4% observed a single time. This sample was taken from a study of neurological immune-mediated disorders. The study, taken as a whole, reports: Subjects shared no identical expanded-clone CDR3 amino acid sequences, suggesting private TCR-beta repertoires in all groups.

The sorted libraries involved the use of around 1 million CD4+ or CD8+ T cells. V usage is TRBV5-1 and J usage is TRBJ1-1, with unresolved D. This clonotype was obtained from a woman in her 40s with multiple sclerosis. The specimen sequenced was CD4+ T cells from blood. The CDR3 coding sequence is TGCGCCAGCAGCTGGAGCCAGGCGAACACTGAAGCTTTCTTT. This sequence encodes CASSWSQANTEAFF. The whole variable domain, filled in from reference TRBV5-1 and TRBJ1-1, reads KAGVTQTPRYLIKTRGQQVTLSCSPISGHRSVSWYQQTPGQGLQFLFEYFSETQRNKGNFPGRFSGRQFSNSRSEMNVSTLELGDSALYLCASSWSQANTEAFFGQGTRLTVV.